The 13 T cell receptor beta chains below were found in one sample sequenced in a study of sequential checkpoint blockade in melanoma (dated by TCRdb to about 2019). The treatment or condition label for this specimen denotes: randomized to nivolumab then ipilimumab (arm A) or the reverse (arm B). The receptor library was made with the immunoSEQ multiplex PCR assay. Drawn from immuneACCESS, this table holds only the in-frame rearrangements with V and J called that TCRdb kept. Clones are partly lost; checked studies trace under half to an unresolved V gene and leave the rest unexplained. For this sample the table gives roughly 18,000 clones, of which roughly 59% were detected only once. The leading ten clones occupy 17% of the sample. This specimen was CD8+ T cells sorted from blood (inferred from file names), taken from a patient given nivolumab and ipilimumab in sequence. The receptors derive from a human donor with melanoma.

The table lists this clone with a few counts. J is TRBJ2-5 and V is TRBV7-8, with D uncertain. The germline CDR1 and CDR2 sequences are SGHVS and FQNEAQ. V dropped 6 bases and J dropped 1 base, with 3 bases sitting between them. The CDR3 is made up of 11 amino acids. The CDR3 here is CASRLQETQYF. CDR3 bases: TGTGCCAGCAGACTCCAAGAGACCCAGTACTTC.

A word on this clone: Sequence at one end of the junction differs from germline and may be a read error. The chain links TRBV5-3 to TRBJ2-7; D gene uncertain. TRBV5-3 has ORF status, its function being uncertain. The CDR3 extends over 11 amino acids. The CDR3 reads CASSFNYEQYF. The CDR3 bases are TGTGCCAGCAGCTTCAACTACGAGCAGTACTTC.

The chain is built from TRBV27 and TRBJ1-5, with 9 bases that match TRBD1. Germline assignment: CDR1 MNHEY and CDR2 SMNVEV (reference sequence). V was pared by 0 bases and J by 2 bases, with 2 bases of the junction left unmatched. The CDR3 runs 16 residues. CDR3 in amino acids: CASSLSRTGGNQPQHF. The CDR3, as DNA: TGTGCCAGCAGTTTATCTAGGACAGGGGGCAATCAGCCCCAGCATTTT.

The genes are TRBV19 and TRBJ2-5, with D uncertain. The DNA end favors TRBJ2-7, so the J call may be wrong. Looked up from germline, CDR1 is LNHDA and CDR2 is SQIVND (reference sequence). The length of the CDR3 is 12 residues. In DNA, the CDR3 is TGTGCCAGTAGTACTCAGGCCTACGAGCAGTACTTC. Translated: CASSTQAYEQYF.

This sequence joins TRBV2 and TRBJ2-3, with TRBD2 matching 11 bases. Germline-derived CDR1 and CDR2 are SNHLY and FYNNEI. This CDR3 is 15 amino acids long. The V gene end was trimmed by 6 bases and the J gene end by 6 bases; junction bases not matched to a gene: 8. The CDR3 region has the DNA TGTGCCAGCAGATACATAGCGGGAGGGCCCGATACGCAGTATTTT. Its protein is CASRYIAGGPDTQYF.

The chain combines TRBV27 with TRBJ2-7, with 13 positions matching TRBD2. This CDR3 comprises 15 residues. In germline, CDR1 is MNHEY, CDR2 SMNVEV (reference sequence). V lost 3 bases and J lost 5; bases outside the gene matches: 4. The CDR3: CASSLTSGGFNEQYF. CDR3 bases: TGTGCCAGCAGTTTGACTAGCGGGGGGTTCAACGAGCAGTACTTC.

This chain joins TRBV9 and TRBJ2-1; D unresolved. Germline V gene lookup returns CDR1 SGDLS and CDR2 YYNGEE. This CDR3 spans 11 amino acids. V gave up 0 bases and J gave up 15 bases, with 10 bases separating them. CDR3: CASSVGTNWFF. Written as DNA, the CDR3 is TGTGCCAGCAGCGTAGGTACTAATTGGTTCTTC.

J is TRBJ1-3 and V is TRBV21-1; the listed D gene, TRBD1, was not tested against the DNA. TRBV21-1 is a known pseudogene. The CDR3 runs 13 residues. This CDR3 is CASRQHARNTIYF. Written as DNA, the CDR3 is TGTGCCAGCAGACAACACGCACGAAACACCATATATTTT.

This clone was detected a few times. CDR3 sequence reads: CASSGTSGEETQYF. The CDR3, as DNA: TGTGCCAGCAGCGGGACTAGCGGGGAAGAGACCCAGTACTTC. This chain uses TRBV7-9 with TRBJ2-5; 13 nucleotides line up with TRBD2. The J segment lost 3 bases and the V segment lost 5 bases, leaving 0 bases of the junction unmatched. The germline V gene encodes CDR1 SEHNR and CDR2 FQNEAQ (reference sequence). The CDR3 extends over 14 amino acids.

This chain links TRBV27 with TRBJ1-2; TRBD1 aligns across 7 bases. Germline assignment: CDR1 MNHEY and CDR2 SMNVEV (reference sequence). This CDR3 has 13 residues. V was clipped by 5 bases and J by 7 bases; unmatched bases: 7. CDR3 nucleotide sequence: TGTGCCAGCAGTATGTGGACAGGAGCTGGCTACACCTTC. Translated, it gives CASSMWTGAGYTF.

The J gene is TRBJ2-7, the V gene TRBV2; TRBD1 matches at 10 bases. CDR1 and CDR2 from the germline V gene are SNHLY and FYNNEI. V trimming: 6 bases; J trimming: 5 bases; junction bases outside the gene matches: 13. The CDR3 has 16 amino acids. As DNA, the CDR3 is TGTGCCAGCAGGACAGGGGGCTTTGAGGAGGGGGACGAGCAGTACTTC. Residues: CASRTGGFEEGDEQYF. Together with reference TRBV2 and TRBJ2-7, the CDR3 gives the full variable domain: EPEVTQTPSHQVTQMGQEVILRCVPISNHLYFYWYRQILGQKVEFLVSFYNNEISEKSEIFDDQFSVERPDGSNFTLKIRSTKLEDSAMYFCASRTGGFEEGDEQYFGPGTRLTVT.

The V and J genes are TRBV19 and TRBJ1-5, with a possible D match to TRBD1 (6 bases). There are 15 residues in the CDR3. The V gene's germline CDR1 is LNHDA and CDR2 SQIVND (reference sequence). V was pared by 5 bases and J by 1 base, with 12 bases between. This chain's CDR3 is CASSLQGGSNQPQHF. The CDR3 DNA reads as TGTGCCAGTAGTTTACAGGGAGGGAGCAATCAGCCCCAGCATTTT.

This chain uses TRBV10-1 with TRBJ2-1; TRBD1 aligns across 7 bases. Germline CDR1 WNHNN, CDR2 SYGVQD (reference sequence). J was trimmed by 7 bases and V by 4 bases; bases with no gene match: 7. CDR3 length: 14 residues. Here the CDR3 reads CASSAWTGENEQFF. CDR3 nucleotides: TGCGCCAGCAGTGCTTGGACAGGAGAGAATGAGCAGTTCTTC.